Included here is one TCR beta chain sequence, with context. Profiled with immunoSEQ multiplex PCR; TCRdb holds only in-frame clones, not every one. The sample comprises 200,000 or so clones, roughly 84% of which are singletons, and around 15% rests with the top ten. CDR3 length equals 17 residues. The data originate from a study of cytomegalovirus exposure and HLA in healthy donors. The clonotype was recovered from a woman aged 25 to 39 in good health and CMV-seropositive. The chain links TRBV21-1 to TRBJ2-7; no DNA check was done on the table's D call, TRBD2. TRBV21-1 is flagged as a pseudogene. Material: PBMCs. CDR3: CASSRGPCTSGSYEQYF. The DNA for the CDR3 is TGTGCCAGCAGCAGGGGCCCCTGCACTAGCGGCTCCTACGAGCAGTACTTC.